Sequencing of this T cell receptor beta chain was carried out in a study of long-term antiretroviral therapy in people with HIV. There was at least one pre-ART PBMC sample for each donor, plus at least two post-ART PBMC samples. Runs used v3.0 of the immunoSEQ assay and were done at survey level. Measured with immunoSEQ multiplex PCR; TCRdb has only the in-frame clones, and not every one. Of approximately 22,000 clones listed, about 85% are singletons. The germline V gene has CDR1 SEHNR and CDR2 FQNEAQ (reference sequence). This CDR3 is 15 amino acids long. V shed 4 bases and J 4 bases; nucleotides not matched to a gene: 7. For this clone: Its antigen is unidentified.

Study outcomes and limitations: Controls showed broader CDR3 length ranges than did the HIV repertoires. Pre-ART clonal expansions dominated every time point's repertoire. ART-treated samples gained diversity yet remained below transplant donor controls.

The chain combines TRBV7-9 with TRBJ1-3, with 7 bases lining up with TRBD1. The sequencing used unsorted PBMCs, collected 1.9 years after starting antiretroviral therapy. The source of this sequence is a woman between 45 and 65 years old with HIV. The CDR3 protein is CASSSGGFSGNTIYF. In nucleotides, the CDR3 is TGTGCCAGCAGCTCAGGGGGGTTCTCAGGAAACACCATATATTTT.